This T cell receptor (beta chain) was found in a study of blood T cell repertoires in COVID-19 (dated by TCRdb to 2019 to 2021). For the study in its entirety: The collaborator samples originated in the United States, Italy and Spain and spanned the acute and convalescent phases of COVID-19. A de-identified subject ID, COVID-19 status, age in years and sex were almost always included in the sample metadata. The repertoires were released in a freely available public database intended as a resource for research on the immune response to SARS-CoV-2. The material from the prospective study consisted of cDNA or gDNA derived from T cells, B-cell-depleted T cells, or PBMCs. Deeply sampled blood TCRbeta repertoires from subjects exposed to, actively infected with, or recovered from COVID-19 were included in the dataset. HLA class I and class II types, where available, came from metadata supplied by the sample provider rather than from assay-based typing. The samples were drawn from two sources: the first 160 participants of the ongoing ImmuneRACE study, and 1,000 to 1,500 subjects contributed by 6 global collaborators.

Whole blood was collected in K2EDTA tubes by collaborating institutions according to the institutions' own protocols. Collaborator samples were shipped for TCRbeta analysis as frozen whole blood, isolated PBMCs, or DNA extracted from either sample type. The CDR3 covers 10 residues, taking in both the cysteine and the phenylalanine. CDR3 DNA only is kept here, 30 bases in frame from base 1. V drops 7 bases and J drops 0 bases, leaving 3 bases in between. The germline V gene (reference sequence) specifies GTSNPN as CDR1 and SVGIG as CDR2. This clone appeared once. There is no known antigen for this receptor. No base-level quality is on record; no much larger clone is a single base apart. Study-wide conclusions, independent of this receptor: The quantity of clinical and demographic metadata differed by source and by participant and was supplied without curation.

TCRbeta CDR3 regions were amplified from genomic DNA using the immunoSEQ Assay, a bias-controlled multiplex PCR. Per the source publication's procedure: Nucleated cell counts per sample were estimated from amplification of reference gene primers within the assay. Sequence reads were collapsed and filtered to measure the absolute abundance of every unique TCRbeta CDR3 rearrangement. For each sample, productive Simpson clonality was calculated as the square root of Simpson's diversity index over productive rearrangements. Imported from immuneACCESS, the table was reduced by TCRdb to in-frame sequences with V and J called. These copies leave out some clones; in studies compared against another copy, an unresolved V gene accounts for under half, and the cause of the remainder is not known. The V and J calls and clone size come from that table; D and trimming were worked out from the DNA. The sample table holds tens of thousands of clones, of which more than 75% were seen once. The leading ten clones occupy roughly 22% of the sample.

This chain joins TRBV30 to TRBJ1-2; the D gene remains uncertain. The TCR sequence derives from a woman aged 60-70 years with acute or convalescent COVID-19. Sequencing was carried out using peripheral blood. The encoded CDR3 is CAFTNYGYTF. The bases are TGTGCCTTCACTAACTATGGCTACACCTTC. When the CDR3 is completed using the reference TRBV30 and TRBJ1-2 genes on either side, the full variable domain is SQTIHQWPATLVQPVGSPLSLECTVEGTSNPNLYWYRQAAGRGLQLLFYSVGIGQISSEVPQNLSASRPQDRQFILSSKKLLLSDSGFYLCAFTNYGYTFGSGTRLTVV.